The 3 T cell receptor beta chains below all came from one sample that was sequenced in a study of blood T cells in healthy people across ages. Next came a second PCR, run for about 6 to 11 cycles, which used a sample-barcoded 5' primer along with a J-beta primer mix. In TCRdb, the 5' RACE reads were re-called with MiXCR into one record per CDR3 protein. In the table there are 550,000 to 650,000 distinct CDR3 sequences, under 30% of which are singletons. The sequenced material came from blood. The receptors here all came from a woman of 80 years or more in good health.

The chain uses TRBV7-2 and TRBJ2-1; D perhaps matches TRBD1 (6 bases). The ends were cut back, 7 bases at V and 3 bases at J, with 28 bases in the middle. The CDR3 runs to 19 residues. Germline CDR1 reads SGHTA; CDR2 reads FQGNSA. CDR3 sequence reads: CASNLNDRTPINLYNEQFF. Written as DNA, the CDR3 is TGTGCCAGCAACCTCAACGACAGGACCCCCATCAACCTCTACAATGAGCAGTTCTTC.

This clonotype was counted between two and nine times. The CDR3 region has the DNA TGTGCCAGCAGCCCACACAGGGGGCGAGGTGAAAAACTGTTTTTT. Translating it yields CASSPHRGRGEKLFF. The V gene is TRBV27, the J gene TRBJ1-4; 9 bases fit TRBD1. This CDR3 comprises 15 residues. Germline V lookup: CDR1 MNHEY, CDR2 SMNVEV (reference sequence). V trimming: 6 bases; J trimming: 7 bases; junction bases outside the gene matches: 9.

This clonotype was seen at least ten times. The J gene is TRBJ1-4, the V gene TRBV18; TRBD1 might be the D (6 bases). Looked up from germline, CDR1 is KGHSH and CDR2 is LQKENI. Trimming pared 4 bases from V and 7 bases from J, leaving 13 bases between. CDR3 size: 14 residues. The CDR3 bases are TGTGCCAGCTCACGGTCAGGGGCGGTTGAAAAACTGTTTTTT. It specifies CASSRSGAVEKLFF.